This passage covers 15 T cell receptor beta chains from one sample sequenced in a study of cytomegalovirus exposure and HLA in healthy donors. The assay was immunoSEQ multiplex PCR, and TCRdb's table has in-frame clones only and misses some. The sample carries roughly 260,000 clones, 90% recorded once. The sample comprised PBMCs. Receptor source: a woman younger than 35 in good health and CMV-seronegative.

On this clone: The same CDR3 arises from other DNA sequences in this sample as well. The chain couples TRBV5-1 to TRBJ2-1, with TRBD1 matching 7 bases. Germline CDR1 SGHRS, CDR2 YFSETQ. V shed 0 bases and J 4 bases; nucleotides not matched to a gene: 4. This CDR3 contains 15 residues. DNA of the CDR3: TGCGCCAGCAGCTTGGGAGACAGGGATTACAATGAGCAGTTCTTC. This encodes CASSLGDRDYNEQFF.

This chain connects TRBV29-1 to TRBJ2-2, with TRBD1 matching over 9 bases. The CDR3 is 13 amino acids. Trimming took 7 bases from V and 3 from J; bases not matched to a gene: 3. CDR1 and CDR2 from the germline V gene are SQVTM and ANQGSEA. The CDR3 loop reads CSGRTGDTGELFF. CDR3 in DNA: TGCAGCGGACGGACAGGGGACACCGGGGAGCTGTTTTTT.

This chain links TRBV5-1 with TRBJ1-2; 7 bases are a match to TRBD1. The germline CDR1 and CDR2 sequences are SGHRS and YFSETQ. The CDR3 length is 13 residues. The trim removed 3 bases at V and 3 bases at J, leaving 2 bases unmatched. The DNA for the CDR3 is TGCGCCAGCAGCTCCAGGGGGGACTATGGCTACACCTTC. Translated: CASSSRGDYGYTF. Full variable domain (missing parts from reference TRBV5-1 and TRBJ1-2): KAGVTQTPRYLIKTRGQQVTLSCSPISGHRSVSWYQQTPGQGLQFLFEYFSETQRNKGNFPGRFSGRQFSNSRSEMNVSTLELGDSALYLCASSSRGDYGYTFGSGTRLTVV.

CDR3 region: CASSPTGDYEQYF. CDR3 DNA sequence: TGTGCCAGCTCACCGACGGGGGACTACGAGCAGTACTTC. The chain employs TRBV18 and TRBJ2-7; D possibly corresponds to TRBD2 (6 bases). V lost 3 bases to trimming and J lost 3 bases, with 9 bases between them. The germline gives CDR1 KGHSH, CDR2 LQKENI. The CDR3 has 13 residues.

The chain combines TRBV9 with TRBJ2-5, with D perhaps TRBD1 (6 bases). V was shortened by 4 bases and J by 2 bases, with 18 bases between the two germline ends. The germline V gene has CDR1 SGDLS and CDR2 YYNGEE. The CDR3 is 16 amino acids. The DNA of the CDR3 is TGTGCCAGCAGCCAGGGGATCGGGGAAAGGCAAGAGACCCAGTACTTC. Translated, it gives CASSQGIGERQETQYF.

This chain links TRBV11-2 with TRBJ2-2; no firm D call. Germline V gene lookup returns CDR1 SGHAT and CDR2 FQNNGV. V lost 1 base and J lost 0, with 9 bases in between. There are 16 residues in the CDR3. This CDR3 reads CASSLVTNPNTGELFF. The DNA of the CDR3 is TGTGCCAGCAGCTTAGTCACAAACCCGAACACCGGGGAGCTGTTTTTT.

The rearrangement joins TRBV5-1 to TRBJ1-5; possibly TRBD1 for D (6 bases). Trimming stripped 7 bases from V and 3 bases from J, with 17 bases between. Germline CDR1 is SGHRS and CDR2 is YFSETQ. This CDR3 spans 15 amino acids. Here the CDR3 reads CASGRFRDNNQPQHF. The CDR3 coding sequence is TGCGCCAGCGGAAGATTCCGGGACAACAATCAGCCCCAGCATTTT.

V usage is TRBV15 and J usage is TRBJ2-1, with 13 bases matching TRBD2. This CDR3 comprises 19 residues. Germline trimming cut 7 bases from V and 7 bases from J; bases unmatched to any gene: 19. Germline CDR1 is LNHNV and CDR2 is YYDKDF (reference sequence). CDR3 coding DNA: TGTGCCACCACCTCCCCGGGACTAGCGGGGACACCCGGAGGTAATGAGCAGTTCTTC. It is translated as CATTSPGLAGTPGGNEQFF.

The chain carries TRBV6-4 and TRBJ2-1; 7 nucleotides match TRBD1. The CDR3 consists of 17 residues. The germline V gene encodes CDR1 MRHNA and CDR2 SNTAGT. Germline trimming cut 5 bases from V and 4 bases from J; bases unmatched to any gene: 14. In nucleotides, the CDR3 is TGTGCCAGCAGTTTCCCGAGCCCTAGGGGGCGATACAATGAGCAGTTCTTC. Translation: CASSFPSPRGRYNEQFF.

The rearrangement links TRBV29-1 to TRBJ2-1, with D perhaps TRBD1 (6 bases). Germline V gene lookup returns CDR1 SQVTM and CDR2 ANQGSEA. Trimming removed 7 bases from V and 1 base from J, with 11 bases in between. The CDR3 extends over 13 amino acids. The CDR3 bases are TGCAGCGGGGGGCGGACATCCTACAATGAGCAGTTCTTC. Protein: CSGGRTSYNEQFF.

This clone has a handful of counts. The chain is built from TRBV10-1 and TRBJ2-5; 7 bases fit TRBD1. V was clipped by 6 bases and J by 1 base; unmatched bases: 2. Germline V lookup: CDR1 WNHNN, CDR2 SYGVQD (reference sequence). CDR3 length: 13 residues. The CDR3 DNA follows: TGCGCCAGCAGCCGGGACAGCCAAGAGACCCAGTACTTC. The encoded protein is CASSRDSQETQYF.

The chain is built from TRBV5-4 and TRBJ2-7; D is perhaps TRBD2 (6 bases). The CDR3 consists of 13 residues. Germline lookup yields CDR1 SGHNT and CDR2 YYREEE (reference sequence). V lost 3 bases, J lost 4 bases, and 11 bases lay in between. The CDR3, as DNA: TGTGCCAGCAGCTCCGGGACTGGTTACGAGCAGTACGTC. This sequence encodes CASSSGTGYEQYV.

The chain employs TRBV6-1 and TRBJ1-2; D possibly corresponds to TRBD1 (5 bases). The CDR3 contains 16 residues. Germline V gene sequence: CDR1 MNHNS, CDR2 SASEGT. V lost 3 bases and J 0 bases, leaving 14 bases between the germline ends. As DNA, the CDR3 is TGTGCCAGCAGTGAGGACACAGGTCCAGCTAACTATGGCTACACCTTC. Translating gives CASSEDTGPANYGYTF.

V usage is TRBV7-8 and J usage is TRBJ1-1; 7 bases match TRBD1. Germline V gives CDR1 SGHVS, CDR2 FQNEAQ. Unmatched junction bases numbered 4, after V lost 8 bases and J lost 4 bases. This CDR3 has 12 residues. CDR3 amino acids: CASQSGGTEAFF. The CDR3 DNA reads TGTGCCAGCCAGTCAGGGGGCACTGAAGCTTTCTTT.

The gene calls are TRBV7-7 and TRBJ2-1; maybe TRBD2 (5 bases). V lost 1 base, J lost 3 bases, and 10 bases lay in between. The CDR3 is 15 residues long. Germline V gene lookup returns CDR1 SSHAT and CDR2 FNYEAQ (reference sequence). This CDR3 reads CASSLEPGSYNEQFF. In DNA form, the CDR3 reads TGTGCCAGCAGCTTAGAGCCGGGGAGCTACAATGAGCAGTTCTTC. Supplemented by reference TRBV7-7 and TRBJ2-1, the full variable domain reads GAGVSQSPRYKVTKRGQDVTLRCDPISSHATLYWYQQALGQGPEFLTYFNYEAQPDKSGLPSDRFSAERPEGSISTLTIQRTEQRDSAMYRCASSLEPGSYNEQFFGPGTRLTVL.